The 13 T cell receptor beta chains listed next were all sequenced from one sample in a study of blood T cell repertoires in COVID-19. The table came from immunoSEQ multiplex PCR; TCRdb's copy has only in-frame clones and leaves some out. The table records approximately 130,000 clones, around 88% of them present only once. The source material was peripheral blood. Receptor source: a man older than 75 with active or convalescent COVID-19.

CDR3: CASSKTVNTEAFF. The CDR3 nucleotides are TGTGCCAGTAGTAAGACAGTGAACACTGAAGCTTTCTTT. The chain is built from TRBV19 and TRBJ1-1; possible D gene TRBD1, 5 bases. The germline gives CDR1 LNHDA, CDR2 SQIVND (reference sequence). The CDR3 runs to 13 residues. The V and J ends lost 4 bases and 0 bases respectively, with 6 bases between them.

V usage is TRBV7-9 and J usage is TRBJ2-7, with D possibly matching TRBD1 (7 bases). The CDR3 has 17 residues. V lost 2 bases, J lost 1 base, and 18 bases lay in between. Germline CDR1 and CDR2: SEHNR and FQNEAQ (reference sequence). The CDR3 protein is CASSLRQGQGGSYEQYF. The CDR3 DNA follows: TGTGCCAGCAGCTTAAGACAAGGGCAGGGGGGTTCCTACGAGCAGTACTTC.

The chain links TRBV25-1 to TRBJ1-6; D is perhaps TRBD1 (5 bases). Trimming removed 4 bases at V and 4 bases at J, with 5 bases between. This CDR3 contains 13 residues. Germline V lookup: CDR1 MGHDK, CDR2 SYGVNS. CDR3 nucleotide sequence: TGTGCCAGCAGTGGACAGTATAATTCACCCCTCCACTTT. Its translation: CASSGQYNSPLHF.

The rearrangement links TRBV2 to TRBJ1-5; D ambiguous. With 8 bases removed from V and 0 bases from J, the gap between germline ends came to 11 bases. CDR3 length: 14 amino acids. CDR1 and CDR2 from the germline V gene are SNHLY and FYNNEI. The CDR3 reads CASGRENSNQPQHF. Here the CDR3 DNA reads TGTGCCAGCGGCCGGGAAAATAGCAATCAGCCCCAGCATTTT.

This clone was observed a handful of times. V gene TRBV7-6 combines with J gene TRBJ2-3; 7 bases line up with TRBD2. The CDR3 is 16 amino acids. Germline CDR1 and CDR2: SGHVS and FNYEAQ. Trimming removed 1 base from V and 2 bases from J; junction bases left unmatched: 6. In DNA, the CDR3 is TGTGCCAGCAGCTTAGGGCTAGCGGAGCCCACAGATACGCAGTATTTT. Protein sequence: CASSLGLAEPTDTQYF.

This chain connects TRBV25-1 to TRBJ2-7; 11 nucleotides match TRBD2. The length of the CDR3 is 15 residues. V lost 7 bases and J lost 3; bases outside the gene matches: 8. The germline gives CDR1 MGHDK, CDR2 SYGVNS. The chain's CDR3 is CASNRLAGLNYEQYF. For the CDR3, the DNA is TGTGCCAGCAACCGACTAGCGGGGCTCAACTACGAGCAGTACTTC.

The CDR3 here is CASRKGDEQFF. The DNA of the CDR3 is TGTGCCAGCAGAAAAGGGGATGAGCAGTTCTTC. V and J are TRBV27 and TRBJ2-1; the D gene is possibly TRBD1 (5 bases). Trimming took 6 bases from V and 8 from J, leaving 8 bases between them. The CDR3 consists of 11 residues. Germline assignment: CDR1 MNHEY and CDR2 SMNVEV (reference sequence).

The chain combines TRBV6-2 or TRBV6-3 with TRBJ1-1; the D gene is possibly TRBD1 (6 bases). CDR1 and CDR2 from the germline V gene are MNHEY and SVGEGT. This CDR3 contains 14 residues. Between the trimmed V and J ends, which lost 4 bases and 6 bases, there was a span of 15 bases. The CDR3 sequence: CASSSRGAVSEAFF. CDR3 bases: TGTGCCAGCAGTTCCCGGGGGGCTGTTTCTGAAGCTTTCTTT.

V and J are TRBV29-1 and TRBJ2-1; 8 bases map to TRBD2. The CDR3 runs 15 residues. The V and J ends lost 6 bases and 2 bases, in that order; junction bases with no gene match: 9. The germline gives CDR1 SQVTM, CDR2 ANQGSEA. CDR3 in DNA: TGCAGCGTAGACTCAACAGCGGGAGCCTACAATGAGCAGTTCTTC. Translating gives CSVDSTAGAYNEQFF.

The rearrangement uses TRBV7-2 and TRBJ2-2; 8 positions match TRBD2. CDR3 length: 18 amino acids. V dropped 1 base and J dropped 5; count of bases not matched to a gene: 12. The germline V gene has CDR1 SGHTA and CDR2 FQGNSA. This chain's CDR3 is CASSLGGSGDSGTGELFF. In DNA form, the CDR3 reads TGTGCCAGCAGCTTAGGCGGTAGCGGGGATAGTGGGACCGGGGAGCTGTTTTTT.

This chain links TRBV28 with TRBJ2-5, with 11 positions matching TRBD2. The germline gives CDR1 MDHEN, CDR2 SYDVKM. The CDR3 totals 16 residues. The J segment lost 1 base and the V segment lost 5 bases, leaving 6 bases of the junction unmatched. Here the CDR3 DNA reads TGTGCCAGCAGTCCTTTAGCGGGGGGGCCCCAAGAGACCCAGTACTTC. Translation: CASSPLAGGPQETQYF.

This chain uses TRBV27 with TRBJ1-4, with D perhaps TRBD1 (6 bases). The V gene lost 5 bases and the J gene lost 7 bases, with 17 bases spanning the gap. This CDR3 comprises 15 residues. Germline V gene sequence: CDR1 MNHEY, CDR2 SMNVEV (reference sequence). CDR3 in DNA: TGTGCCAGCAGTCGGGGTCAGGGGTCGGGTGAAAAACTGTTTTTT. This sequence encodes CASSRGQGSGEKLFF.

The rearrangement joins TRBV19 to TRBJ1-5; D gene ambiguous. The CDR3 length is 13 residues. The germline CDR1 and CDR2 sequences are LNHDA and SQIVND (reference sequence). Trimming cost V 10 bases and J 4 bases, with 14 bases left between them. The CDR3 loop is CATNKGGNQPQHF. The DNA of the CDR3 is TGTGCCACTAACAAGGGAGGAAATCAGCCCCAGCATTTT.